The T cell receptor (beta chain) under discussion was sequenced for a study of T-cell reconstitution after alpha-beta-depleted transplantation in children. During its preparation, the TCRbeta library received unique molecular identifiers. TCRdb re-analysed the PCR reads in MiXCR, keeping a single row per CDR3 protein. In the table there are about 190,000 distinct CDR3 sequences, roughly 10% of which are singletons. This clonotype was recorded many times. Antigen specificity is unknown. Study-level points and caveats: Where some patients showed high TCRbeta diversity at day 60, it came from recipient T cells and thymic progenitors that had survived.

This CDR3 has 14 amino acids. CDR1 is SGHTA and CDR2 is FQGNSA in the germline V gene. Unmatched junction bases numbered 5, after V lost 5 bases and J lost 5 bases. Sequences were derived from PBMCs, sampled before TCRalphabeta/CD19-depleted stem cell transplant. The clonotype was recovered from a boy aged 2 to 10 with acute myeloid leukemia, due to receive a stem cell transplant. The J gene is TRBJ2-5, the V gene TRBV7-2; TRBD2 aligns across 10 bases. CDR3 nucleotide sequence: TGTGCCAGCAGCCCTAGCGGGAGTGGTGAGACCCAGTACTTC. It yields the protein CASSPSGSGETQYF.